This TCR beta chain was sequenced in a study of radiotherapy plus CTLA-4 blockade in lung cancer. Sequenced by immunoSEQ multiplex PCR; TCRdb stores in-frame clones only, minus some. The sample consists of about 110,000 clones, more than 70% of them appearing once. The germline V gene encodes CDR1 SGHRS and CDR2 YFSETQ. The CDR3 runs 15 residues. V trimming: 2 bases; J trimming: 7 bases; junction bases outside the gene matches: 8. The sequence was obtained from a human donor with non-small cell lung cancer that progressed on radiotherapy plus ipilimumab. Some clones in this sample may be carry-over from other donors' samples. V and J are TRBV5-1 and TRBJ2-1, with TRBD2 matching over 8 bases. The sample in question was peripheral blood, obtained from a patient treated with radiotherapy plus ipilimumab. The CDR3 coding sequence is TGCGCCAGCAGCTTACAATCCGGGACTAGTAATGAGCAGTTCTTC. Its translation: CASSLQSGTSNEQFF.